This T cell receptor beta chain was sequenced for a study of identical twins. Each donor was a healthy Caucasian. Per germline, CDR1 DFQATT and CDR2 SNEGSKA (reference sequence). Trimming took off 0 bases at V and 4 bases at J, with 15 bases between the two ends. The CDR3 has 15 amino acids. This clonotype was picked up many times. TCRdb reprocessed the 5' RACE reads via MiXCR and lists one record per CDR3 protein. The data show 450,000 or so distinct CDR3 sequences, approximately 17% seen once. J is TRBJ1-1 and V is TRBV20-1, with a possible D match to TRBD1 (5 bases). This clonotype was obtained from a man aged 50-60 years in good health. Sequenced material: naive T cells sorted from blood. The CDR3 sequence: CSARDGGARVTEAFF. The CDR3 DNA is TGCAGTGCTAGAGATGGAGGGGCGAGGGTCACTGAAGCTTTCTTT.